The 5 T cell receptor beta chains given below trace back to one sample, sequenced in a study of spatial heterogeneity in lung cancer. Described time point: sample taken at primary tumor resection. Without sorting, whole RNA was sequenced from tumor, nontumor lung or frozen PBMC. MiXCR, run by TCRdb on the 5' RACE reads, gives a single entry per CDR3 protein. The sample records about 14,000 distinct CDR3 sequences, roughly a tenth being singletons. The sequencing here drew on PBMCs, taken at surgery. These receptors all come from a male donor with early-stage non-small cell lung cancer.

This clonotype showed up many times. The chain links TRBV12-3 or TRBV12-4 to TRBJ2-2; perhaps D is TRBD1 or TRBD2 (6 bases each). This CDR3 contains 14 residues. Between the trimmed V and J ends, which lost 3 bases and 5 bases, there was a span of 10 bases. Here the CDR3 reads CASSFWGATGELFF. The CDR3 nucleotides read TGTGCCAGCAGTTTTTGGGGGGCGACCGGGGAGCTGTTTTTT.

This rearrangement joins TRBV2 to TRBJ1-6, with 9 nucleotides matching TRBD1. Germline lookup yields CDR1 SNHLY and CDR2 FYNNEI. The CDR3 has 14 amino acids. Germline trimming cut 6 bases from V and 9 bases from J; bases unmatched to any gene: 6. The CDR3 loop reads CASSAGTGRSPLHF. The CDR3 nucleotides are TGTGCCAGCAGCGCCGGGACAGGGCGTTCACCCCTCCACTTT. Full variable domain (remainder filled in from reference TRBV2 and TRBJ1-6): EPEVTQTPSHQVTQMGQEVILRCVPISNHLYFYWYRQILGQKVEFLVSFYNNEISEKSEIFDDQFSVERPDGSNFTLKIRSTKLEDSAMYFCASSAGTGRSPLHFGNGTRLTVT.

This clonotype showed up many times. V is TRBV9 and J is TRBJ2-7; D not certain. The CDR3 consists of 16 residues. V was cut by 4 bases and J by 3 bases, with 20 bases left in between. Looked up from germline, CDR1 is SGDLS and CDR2 is YYNGEE. The CDR3 DNA sequence: TGTGCCAGCAGCCCGACCCTGTTAGTAGGCGACTACGAGCAGTACTTC. It codes for CASSPTLLVGDYEQYF.

This clonotype came up a few times. V is TRBV4-1 and J is TRBJ2-7; the D gene is possibly TRBD1 (5 bases). The CDR3 has 14 amino acids. The germline gives CDR1 MGHRA, CDR2 YSYEKL. Trimming took off 4 bases at V and 2 bases at J, with 12 bases between the two ends. The CDR3 DNA sequence: TGCGCCAGCAGCCCTCCCGACAGAACCTACGAGCAGTACTTC. It is translated as CASSPPDRTYEQYF.

This clonotype was observed many times. The J gene is TRBJ1-1, the V gene TRBV28, with 7 nucleotides matching TRBD1. The germline CDR1 and CDR2 sequences are MDHEN and SYDVKM. The CDR3 spans 17 residues. V lost 3 bases and J lost 1; bases outside the gene matches: 11. As DNA, the CDR3 is TGTGCCAGCAGTTTGGCCGGGACAGCAGGGGGGAACACTGAAGCTTTCTTT. This codes for CASSLAGTAGGNTEAFF.